This is a list of T cell receptor beta chains from one sample in a study of shared clonotypes between healthy human individuals. This table comes from immunoSEQ multiplex PCR, and its TCRdb copy is limited to in-frame clones, with some not included. The data show some 1,900,000 clones, about 94% seen once. The sample consisted of naive CD8+ T cells sorted from blood. The source is a man aged 18 to 30 in good health. CDR3s include the opening cysteine and the closing phenylalanine or tryptophan. Fields, in order: clone size, V gene, J gene, D gene, CDR3 protein, CDR3 DNA. A D gene is named only where the DNA matches it firmly. Clone size is shown for a subset of rows, as once, few, many or a class of expanded clone.

clone_size: .; v_call: TRBV6-1; j_call: TRBJ2-7; d_call: .; cdr3_aa: CASSDFPGGWGQYF; cdr3_nt: TGTGCCAGCAGTGATTTTCCGGGGGGCTGGGGGCAGTACTTC
clone_size: once; v_call: TRBV14; j_call: TRBJ1-3; d_call: .; cdr3_aa: CASSQDSYQYISGNTIYF; cdr3_nt: TGTGCCAGCAGCCAAGATTCCTACCAGTACATCTCTGGAAACACCATATATTTT
clone_size: .; v_call: TRBV13; j_call: TRBJ2-1; d_call: .; cdr3_aa: CASSLGMEGGDEQFF; cdr3_nt: TGTGCCAGCAGCTTAGGCATGGAGGGCGGTGATGAGCAGTTCTTC
clone_size: .; v_call: TRBV11-2; j_call: TRBJ2-7; d_call: .; cdr3_aa: CASSLGGTYEQYF; cdr3_nt: TGTGCCAGCAGCTTAGGTGGGACCTACGAGCAGTACTTC
clone_size: few; v_call: TRBV28; j_call: TRBJ2-7; d_call: .; cdr3_aa: CASSLRQSVEQYF; cdr3_nt: TGTGCCAGCAGTTTACGGCAGTCCGTTGAGCAGTACTTC
clone_size: .; v_call: TRBV10-3; j_call: TRBJ2-7; d_call: .; cdr3_aa: CAISVDAYEQYF; cdr3_nt: TGTGCCATCAGTGTTGACGCCTACGAGCAGTACTTC
clone_size: .; v_call: TRBV5-4; j_call: TRBJ2-1; d_call: TRBD1; cdr3_aa: CAEGQFAPPEQFF; cdr3_nt: TGTGCAGAGGGACAGTTCGCACCACCTGAGCAGTTCTTC
clone_size: .; v_call: TRBV11-2; j_call: TRBJ2-7; d_call: .; cdr3_aa: CASSLGPEWEQYF; cdr3_nt: TGTGCCAGCAGCTTAGGCCCCGAGTGGGAGCAGTACTTC
clone_size: once; v_call: TRBV7-9; j_call: TRBJ1-1; d_call: TRBD1; cdr3_aa: CASSLAGGMNTEAFF; cdr3_nt: TGTGCCAGCAGCTTAGCAGGGGGCATGAACACTGAAGCTTTCTTT
clone_size: .; v_call: TRBV5-6; j_call: TRBJ2-2; d_call: .; cdr3_aa: CASSLDLTLNTGELFF; cdr3_nt: TGTGCCAGCAGCTTGGACCTGACACTGAACACCGGGGAGCTGTTTTTT
clone_size: .; v_call: TRBV27; j_call: TRBJ1-1; d_call: TRBD1; cdr3_aa: CASSLLGQGSTEAFF; cdr3_nt: TGTGCCAGCAGTTTATTGGGACAGGGGAGCACTGAAGCTTTCTTT
clone_size: .; v_call: TRBV27; j_call: TRBJ2-7; d_call: .; cdr3_aa: CASSLYGEQYF; cdr3_nt: TGTGCCAGCAGTTTATACGGGGAGCAGTACTTC
clone_size: .; v_call: TRBV19; j_call: TRBJ2-7; d_call: TRBD1; cdr3_aa: CASSPGRGGQGPPEQYF; cdr3_nt: TGTGCCAGTAGTCCAGGGAGGGGAGGACAGGGGCCTCCCGAGCAGTACTTC
clone_size: .; v_call: TRBV4-3; j_call: TRBJ2-1; d_call: .; cdr3_aa: CASSQDPGLRPFF; cdr3_nt: TGCGCCAGCAGCCAAGACCCGGGACTCCGACCGTTCTTC
clone_size: .; v_call: TRBV7-6; j_call: TRBJ2-3; d_call: TRBD2; cdr3_aa: CASSFDVAGSSTDTQYF; cdr3_nt: TGTGCCAGCAGCTTCGACGTAGCGGGGAGTAGCACAGATACGCAGTATTTT
clone_size: .; v_call: TRBV27; j_call: TRBJ2-2; d_call: TRBD1; cdr3_aa: CASSYGPGQGTGELFF; cdr3_nt: TGTGCCAGCAGTTACGGTCCGGGACAGGGAACCGGGGAGCTGTTTTTT
clone_size: .; v_call: TRBV9; j_call: TRBJ1-1; d_call: TRBD1; cdr3_aa: CASSGRDRVDTEAFF; cdr3_nt: TGTGCCAGCAGCGGTCGAGACAGGGTGGACACTGAAGCTTTCTTT
clone_size: .; v_call: TRBV6-5; j_call: TRBJ2-7; d_call: .; cdr3_aa: CASSFKFGDEQYF; cdr3_nt: TGTGCCAGCAGTTTCAAGTTTGGCGACGAGCAGTACTTC
clone_size: .; v_call: TRBV11-2; j_call: TRBJ2-7; d_call: .; cdr3_aa: CASSLAGGDYEQYF; cdr3_nt: TGTGCCAGCAGCTTAGCCGGGGGCGACTACGAGCAGTACTTC
clone_size: .; v_call: TRBV7-8; j_call: TRBJ2-7; d_call: TRBD2; cdr3_aa: CASSQRPSGGYEQYF; cdr3_nt: TGTGCCAGCAGTCAAAGGCCCAGCGGGGGGTACGAGCAGTACTTC
clone_size: .; v_call: TRBV9; j_call: TRBJ2-3; d_call: .; cdr3_aa: CASTPTSQSTDTQYF; cdr3_nt: TGTGCCAGCACCCCCACTAGCCAGAGCACAGATACGCAGTATTTT
clone_size: .; v_call: TRBV5-6; j_call: TRBJ2-3; d_call: .; cdr3_aa: CASSSETTDGDTQYF; cdr3_nt: TGTGCCAGCAGCTCCGAAACCACCGACGGAGATACGCAGTATTTT
clone_size: .; v_call: TRBV27; j_call: TRBJ1-2; d_call: .; cdr3_aa: CASSLGGSYGYTF; cdr3_nt: TGTGCCAGCAGTTTAGGGGGGTCCTATGGCTACACCTTC
clone_size: .; v_call: TRBV4-3; j_call: TRBJ1-2; d_call: .; cdr3_aa: CASSQDLGGVYGYTF; cdr3_nt: TGCGCCAGCAGCCAAGATCTCGGAGGCGTCTATGGCTACACCTTC
clone_size: once; v_call: TRBV14; j_call: TRBJ2-3; d_call: .; cdr3_aa: CASSHLNTQYF; cdr3_nt: TGTGCCAGCAGCCACTTAAATACGCAGTATTTT
clone_size: .; v_call: TRBV6-5; j_call: TRBJ1-4; d_call: .; cdr3_aa: CASSYSAGPWGEKLFF; cdr3_nt: TGTGCCAGCAGTTACTCGGCCGGTCCTTGGGGGGAAAAACTGTTTTTT
clone_size: .; v_call: TRBV6-1; j_call: TRBJ2-7; d_call: .; cdr3_aa: CASSEERSQGYEQYF; cdr3_nt: TGTGCCAGCAGTGAGGAGCGGAGCCAAGGCTACGAGCAGTACTTC
clone_size: .; v_call: TRBV27; j_call: TRBJ2-7; d_call: .; cdr3_aa: CASSHTGAIEEQYF; cdr3_nt: TGTGCCAGCAGTCATACGGGGGCCATTGAAGAGCAGTACTTC
clone_size: .; v_call: TRBV27; j_call: TRBJ1-5; d_call: .; cdr3_aa: CASSHFGPKSNQPQHF; cdr3_nt: TGTGCCAGCAGCCACTTCGGGCCTAAAAGCAATCAGCCCCAGCATTTT
clone_size: .; v_call: TRBV5-6; j_call: TRBJ1-1; d_call: TRBD1; cdr3_aa: CASSTLDRGEWNTEAFF; cdr3_nt: TGTGCCAGCAGCACATTAGACAGGGGGGAATGGAACACTGAAGCTTTCTTT
clone_size: .; v_call: TRBV7-8; j_call: TRBJ1-2; d_call: .; cdr3_aa: CASSLHREGYTF; cdr3_nt: TGTGCCAGCAGCTTACACAGGGAAGGCTACACCTTC
clone_size: .; v_call: TRBV5-4; j_call: TRBJ1-1; d_call: .; cdr3_aa: CASSSITQGTEAFF; cdr3_nt: TGTGCCAGCAGCTCTATCACCCAGGGCACTGAAGCTTTCTTT
clone_size: .; v_call: TRBV4-3; j_call: TRBJ1-4; d_call: .; cdr3_aa: CASRNPGPNEKLFF; cdr3_nt: TGCGCCAGCAGGAACCCCGGGCCAAATGAAAAACTGTTTTTT
clone_size: .; v_call: TRBV7-2; j_call: TRBJ2-7; d_call: .; cdr3_aa: CASSLGGVSSYEQYF; cdr3_nt: TGTGCCAGCAGCTTAGGCGGGGTGAGCTCCTACGAGCAGTACTTC
clone_size: .; v_call: TRBV6-5; j_call: TRBJ1-2; d_call: .; cdr3_aa: CASSYGSYGYTF; cdr3_nt: TGTGCCAGCAGTTACGGAAGCTATGGCTACACCTTC
clone_size: .; v_call: TRBV6-5; j_call: TRBJ1-6; d_call: TRBD1; cdr3_aa: CASRGAGTVNSPLHF; cdr3_nt: TGTGCCAGCAGGGGAGCCGGGACAGTAAATTCACCCCTCCACTTT
clone_size: once; v_call: TRBV7-9; j_call: TRBJ2-5; d_call: TRBD1; cdr3_aa: CASSGTGTEGETQYF; cdr3_nt: TGTGCCAGCAGCGGTACCGGGACAGAAGGGGAGACCCAGTACTTC
clone_size: .; v_call: TRBV6-5; j_call: TRBJ2-5; d_call: .; cdr3_aa: CASRPRTAPETQYF; cdr3_nt: TGTGCCAGCAGACCCCGGACGGCTCCAGAGACCCAGTACTTC
clone_size: .; v_call: TRBV29-1; j_call: TRBJ1-1; d_call: .; cdr3_aa: CSVVGGNTEAFF; cdr3_nt: TGCAGCGTTGTAGGGGGGAACACTGAAGCTTTCTTT
clone_size: once; v_call: TRBV7-6; j_call: TRBJ2-7; d_call: .; cdr3_aa: CASNFPSVRGGEQYF; cdr3_nt: TGTGCCAGCAATTTCCCCAGTGTCCGAGGTGGCGAGCAGTACTTC
clone_size: .; v_call: TRBV7-9; j_call: TRBJ1-5; d_call: .; cdr3_aa: CASSLGTEFNQPQHF; cdr3_nt: TGTGCCAGCAGCTTAGGGACAGAATTCAATCAGCCCCAGCATTTT
clone_size: .; v_call: TRBV27; j_call: TRBJ1-1; d_call: .; cdr3_aa: CASSLVWGIGDTTEAFF; cdr3_nt: TGTGCCAGCAGTTTAGTCTGGGGAATCGGGGACACCACTGAAGCTTTCTTT
clone_size: .; v_call: TRBV7-9; j_call: TRBJ2-1; d_call: TRBD2; cdr3_aa: CASSQISRGDEQFF; cdr3_nt: TGTGCCAGCAGCCAAATCTCTCGGGGGGATGAGCAGTTCTTC
clone_size: .; v_call: TRBV10-3; j_call: TRBJ2-7; d_call: .; cdr3_aa: CAISVDSAPNEQYF; cdr3_nt: TGTGCCATCAGTGTAGACAGTGCCCCGAACGAGCAGTACTTC
clone_size: .; v_call: TRBV18; j_call: TRBJ2-1; d_call: TRBD1; cdr3_aa: CASSDRDRGYNEQFF; cdr3_nt: TGTGCCAGCTCAGACCGGGACAGGGGCTACAATGAGCAGTTCTTC
clone_size: .; v_call: TRBV28; j_call: TRBJ1-5; d_call: .; cdr3_aa: CASISEGRGNQPQHF; cdr3_nt: TGTGCCAGCATATCGGAGGGAAGAGGCAATCAGCCCCAGCATTTT
clone_size: .; v_call: TRBV13; j_call: TRBJ1-2; d_call: .; cdr3_aa: CASSFSGEGYTF; cdr3_nt: TGTGCCAGCAGCTTTTCGGGGGAAGGCTACACCTTC
clone_size: .; v_call: TRBV11-2; j_call: TRBJ2-7; d_call: TRBD1; cdr3_aa: CASSFSRGFSYEQYF; cdr3_nt: TGTGCCAGCAGCTTTTCCAGGGGGTTCTCCTACGAGCAGTACTTC
clone_size: .; v_call: TRBV9; j_call: TRBJ2-5; d_call: .; cdr3_aa: CASSNPGSTGTLQETQYF; cdr3_nt: TGTGCCAGCAGCAATCCGGGCAGCACAGGGACTCTCCAAGAGACCCAGTACTTC
clone_size: .; v_call: TRBV4-1; j_call: TRBJ2-7; d_call: TRBD1; cdr3_aa: CASSQRDMTGVYEQYF; cdr3_nt: TGCGCCAGCAGTCAAAGGGATATGACAGGGGTGTACGAGCAGTACTTC
clone_size: .; v_call: TRBV29-1; j_call: TRBJ1-1; d_call: .; cdr3_aa: CSVGGAVNTEAFF; cdr3_nt: TGCAGCGTTGGTGGGGCTGTGAACACTGAAGCTTTCTTT
clone_size: .; v_call: TRBV4-1; j_call: TRBJ2-1; d_call: TRBD1; cdr3_aa: CASSQDPGQGINEQFF; cdr3_nt: TGCGCCAGCAGCCAAGATCCGGGACAGGGTATCAATGAGCAGTTCTTC
clone_size: .; v_call: TRBV6-6; j_call: TRBJ2-5; d_call: .; cdr3_aa: CASSYGPPQETQYF; cdr3_nt: TGTGCCAGCAGTTACGGGCCTCCCCAAGAGACCCAGTACTTC
clone_size: .; v_call: TRBV5-5; j_call: TRBJ1-5; d_call: .; cdr3_aa: CASSLDTGQPQHF; cdr3_nt: TGTGCCAGCAGCTTGGACACGGGTCAGCCCCAGCATTTT